This entry describes one T cell receptor beta chain. The data are from a study of blood T cell repertoires in COVID-19. Study in general: The United States, Italy and Spain supplied acute and convalescent COVID-19 samples. T cells, B-cell-depleted T cells, or PBMCs provided the cDNA or gDNA that served as material.

Original analysis: Estimated nucleated cell counts came from reference gene primer amplification. Profiled with immunoSEQ multiplex PCR; TCRdb holds only in-frame clones, not every one. That table furnishes V, J and clone size, whereas the DNA furnished D and trimming. The sample consists of some 400,000 clones, around 87% of them appearing once. The receptor was derived from an older woman with COVID-19, enrolled during active disease. Sequenced input: peripheral blood.

The CDR3 sequence is CASPQSTDTQYF. The CDR3 DNA reads as TGTGCCAGCCCCCAAAGCACAGATACGCAGTATTTT. The chain employs TRBV2 and TRBJ2-3; D uncertain. Germline V gives CDR1 SNHLY, CDR2 FYNNEI. V was trimmed by 8 bases and J by 0 bases, leaving 6 bases between them. The CDR3 extends over 12 amino acids.